This T cell receptor (beta chain) was identified during a study of T-cell memory formation after mild COVID-19. A single record per CDR3 protein comes from TCRdb applying MiXCR to the 5' RACE reads. The sample has over 120,000 distinct CDR3 sequences; about 25% are singletons. The CDR3 is 14 amino acids. The germline V gene encodes CDR1 SGHVS and CDR2 FNYEAQ. V lost 7 bases to trimming and J lost 5 bases, with 14 bases between them. The rearrangement links TRBV7-6 to TRBJ2-2; D is unresolved. Material for sequencing was PBMCs or a T cell subset sorted from them (not recorded which). This TCR came from an adult woman who had mild COVID-19 (a few samples of this study predate the infection). Cell type and time point are not known. Here the CDR3 reads CASNNADFTGELFF. The CDR3 region has the DNA TGTGCCAGCAATAATGCTGATTTTACCGGGGAGCTGTTTTTT.